This entry features one T cell receptor beta chain sequence. The antigen remains undetermined. Profiled with immunoSEQ multiplex PCR; TCRdb holds only in-frame clones, not every one. Of 43,000 or so clones in the sample, 75% to 85% were seen once. Trimming removed 2 bases from V and 12 bases from J; junction bases left unmatched: 10. Germline V gene data show CDR1 as GTSNPN and CDR2 as SVGIG (reference sequence). CDR3 length: 13 amino acids. These data come from a study of Ad26.COV2.S vaccination and SARS-CoV-2 variants. Study-wide results and limits: The study found higher spike-specific TCR breadth in vaccine than placebo recipients. Considerable breadth of spike-specific CD8+ and CD4+ T cell responses has reportedly been documented following vaccination.

The receptor's source is a human donor who had recovered from COVID-19. The specimen was peripheral blood, collected after recovery from COVID-19. The rearrangement uses TRBV30 and TRBJ2-1; 7 nucleotides align to TRBD2. The CDR3 nucleotides are TGTGCCTGGAGTCCCGGAGGGGCGGGAGCGCAGTTCTTC. The encoded protein is CAWSPGGAGAQFF.